The rows below give T cell receptor beta chains drawn from one sample of a study of cytomegalovirus exposure and HLA in healthy donors. TCRdb's table, derived via immunoSEQ multiplex PCR, lists solely in-frame clones and lacks some. The sample contains approximately 150,000 clones, under 70% of which appear only once. Sequenced input: PBMCs. The source is a man aged 25-45 years in good health and CMV-seropositive. Each CDR3 is given with its conserved first and last residue. A D gene is named only where the DNA matches it firmly. Size is stated for part of the rows, as once, few or many counts, or as a class when the clone is expanded.

NA	TRBD2	TRBJ2-7	TRBV10-1	TGCGCCAGCAGTGAAGTAGCGGGAGGGATCCACGAGCAGTACTTC	CASSEVAGGIHEQYF
NA	TRBD1	TRBJ2-7	TRBV6-5	TGTGCCAGCAGATCGACAGGGGGAAGGGAGCAGTACTTC	CASRSTGGREQYF
NA	NA	TRBJ1-5	TRBV6-5	TGTGCCAGCAGCCTTCAGGGGCGCAATCAGCCCCAGCATTTT	CASSLQGRNQPQHF
NA	NA	TRBJ1-2	TRBV30	TGTGCCTGGAGTGTACAAGGAGTTAACTATGGCTACACCTTC	CAWSVQGVNYGYTF
few	NA	TRBJ2-5	TRBV20-1	TGCAGTGCTGAGAACCCCTTGACCCAGTACTTC	CSAENPLTQYF
NA	NA	TRBJ2-1	TRBV7-2	TGTGCCAGCAGCTCCGAGCTCGTCGTGCAGTTCTTC	CASSSELVVQFF
few	NA	TRBJ1-2	TRBV7-2	TGTGCCAGCAGCTTCAGTCAGCGGAGCTATGGCTACACCTTC	CASSFSQRSYGYTF
NA	TRBD1	TRBJ1-2	TRBV4-1	TGCGCCAGCAGCCAATCGAGGGGGCGCATCCCCGGCTACACCTTC	CASSQSRGRIPGYTF
once	NA	TRBJ1-5	TRBV7-9	TGTGCCAGCAGCACGGACACTTTCTATCAGCCCCAGCATTTT	CASSTDTFYQPQHF
NA	TRBD1	TRBJ1-6	TRBV10-2	TGCGCCAGCTTCAATTGGACAGGCGGGCTTTCACCCCTCCACTTT	CASFNWTGGLSPLHF
NA	NA	TRBJ2-3	TRBV19	TGTGCCAGTGAGGGAAAAAGTGCAGGCACAGATACGCAGTATTTT	CASEGKSAGTDTQYF
NA	NA	TRBJ2-5	TRBV4-1	TGCGCCAGCAGCCAAGAGAACTTAGAGACCCAGTACTTC	CASSQENLETQYF
NA	TRBD1	TRBJ1-1	TRBV28	TGTGCCAGCAGCCCTCCCCTTGGGACAGGGGTCACTGAAGCTTTCTTT	CASSPPLGTGVTEAFF
NA	TRBD1	TRBJ2-1	TRBV27	TGTGCCAGCTATGGGACAGGGGGATACAATGAGCAGTTCTTC	CASYGTGGYNEQFF
NA	TRBD1	TRBJ2-3	TRBV9	TGTGCCAGCAGCGTAGGACAGGGGACCCGCACAGATACGCAGTATTTT	CASSVGQGTRTDTQYF
NA	NA	TRBJ2-7	TRBV7-6	TGTGCCAGCAGCTTAACTGGGAGGGGGGGAGACGAGCAGTACTTC	CASSLTGRGGDEQYF
NA	TRBD2	TRBJ2-7	TRBV10-3	TGTGCCATCAGGAGGAGTACTAGCGGAGCCTACGAGCAGTACTTC	CAIRRSTSGAYEQYF
few	NA	TRBJ1-1	TRBV2	TGTGCCAGCAGTGACGGGGTGAACACTGAAGCTTTCTTT	CASSDGVNTEAFF
NA	TRBD1	TRBJ2-7	TRBV7-2	TGTGCCAGCAGCACCGGGACAGGGTACGAGCAGTACTTC	CASSTGTGYEQYF
NA	TRBD2	TRBJ2-7	TRBV7-2	TGTGCCAGCAGCTCGGGACTAGCGGGCTCCTACGAGCAGTACTTC	CASSSGLAGSYEQYF
few	NA	TRBJ2-5	TRBV5-8	TGTGCCAGCAGCTCGTTTATTAGCGGTGAGGAGACCCAGTACTTC	CASSSFISGEETQYF
NA	TRBD2	TRBJ2-1	TRBV7-9	TGTGCCAGCAGCCCGCGGACTAGCGGGAGAAGACTTGAGCAGTTCTTC	CASSPRTSGRRLEQFF
NA	NA	TRBJ2-5	TRBV5-1	TGCGCCAGCAGCCTAACAGAGACCCAGTACTTC	CASSLTETQYF
few	NA	TRBJ2-7	TRBV6-1	TGTGCCAGCAGGCAGGGGCAGGACAGTTTTTACGAGCAGTACTTC	CASRQGQDSFYEQYF
NA	NA	TRBJ2-7	TRBV14	TGTGCCAGCAGCCAAGGGCAGGGGTGGTACGAGCAGTACTTC	CASSQGQGWYEQYF